Presented here are 19 T cell receptor beta chains from one specimen sequenced in a study of identical twins. TCRdb fed the 5' RACE reads into MiXCR, producing one record per CDR3 protein. The sample lists hundreds of thousands of distinct CDR3 sequences; approximately 20% were seen once. These data are also associated with another study on yellow fever vaccine responses in identical twins.

Sequenced: CD4+ T cells sorted from blood. These receptors came from a woman younger than 30 in good health.

A few counts support this clonotype. The V call is TRBV29-1, the J call TRBJ2-7, with D tentatively TRBD2 (5 bases). This CDR3 is built from 14 residues. The V gene's germline CDR1 is SQVTM and CDR2 ANQGSEA. V lost 8 bases and J 4 bases, leaving 21 bases between the germline ends. The CDR3 nucleotides are TGCAGCCAACCGGTAGGAGACTATCCGTACGAGCAGTACTTC. Translating gives CSQPVGDYPYEQYF.

CDR3 coding DNA: TGTGCCAGCAGCTCCCGTACTAGCGGGGGTTCCTACGAGCAGTACTTC. As protein: CASSSRTSGGSYEQYF. The chain carries TRBV5-5 and TRBJ2-7; 11 bases fit TRBD2. CDR1 is SGHKS, CDR2 YYEKEE, per germline (reference sequence). V lost 3 bases, J lost 1 base, and 6 bases stayed unmatched. The CDR3 has 16 residues.

This clonotype was observed a few times. The chain joins TRBV10-3 to TRBJ2-3, with 14 nucleotides matching TRBD2. This CDR3 is 15 amino acids long. The V gene's germline CDR1 is ENHRY and CDR2 SYGVKD. Unmatched junction bases numbered 4, after V lost 8 bases and J lost 3 bases. CDR3 amino acids: CAIGGLAGETDTQYF. CDR3 DNA: TGTGCCATCGGGGGACTAGCGGGAGAAACAGATACGCAGTATTTT.

This clonotype was recorded at least ten times. The chain recombines TRBV12-3 or TRBV12-4 with TRBJ2-2; D is unresolved. V was cut by 5 bases and J by 3 bases, with 10 bases left in between. This CDR3 comprises 14 residues. CDR3 sequence reads: CASSPGDYTGELFF. CDR3 in DNA: TGTGCCAGCAGTCCTGGGGATTACACCGGGGAGCTGTTTTTT.

This clonotype was observed many times. Here the CDR3 DNA reads TGTGCCAGCAGTTTAAGAAGGGATCTTGAAGCTTTCTTT. It codes for CASSLRRDLEAFF. V gene TRBV12-3 or TRBV12-4 combines with J gene TRBJ1-1, with unresolved D. CDR3 length: 13 residues. Trimming removed 2 bases at V and 7 bases at J, with 11 bases between.

The chain couples TRBV4-2 to TRBJ1-2, with TRBD1 matching over 7 bases. The V segment lost 4 bases and the J segment 4 bases; nucleotides outside the gene matches: 6. This CDR3 is built from 14 residues. Germline CDR1 is LGHNA and CDR2 is YNFKEQ. The CDR3 sequence is CASSLDREIYGYTF. The CDR3 nucleotides are TGTGCCAGCAGCCTCGACAGGGAGATCTATGGCTACACCTTC.

V usage is TRBV4-1 and J usage is TRBJ1-5, with D tentatively TRBD1 (5 bases). There are 16 residues in the CDR3. Germline V gives CDR1 MGHRA, CDR2 YSYEKL. Trimming took off 1 base at V and 2 bases at J, with 12 bases between the two ends. CDR3 loop: CASSQGTPHGNQPQHF. The CDR3 DNA is TGCGCCAGCAGCCAAGGGACACCCCACGGCAATCAGCCCCAGCATTTT.

This chain uses TRBV2 with TRBJ2-1; D is perhaps TRBD1 (7 bases). Germline loops: CDR1 SNHLY, CDR2 FYNNEI. V lost 4 bases and J lost 7, with 11 bases in between. The CDR3 runs 13 residues. CDR3 amino acids: CASSAEGANEQFF. The CDR3 DNA sequence: TGTGCCAGCAGTGCGGAGGGGGCGAATGAGCAGTTCTTC.

This clonotype was picked up many times. This chain connects TRBV12-3 or TRBV12-4 to TRBJ1-5, with D unclear. The CDR3 sequence is 14 residues long. The V end was cut by 6 bases, the J end by 3 bases, with 12 bases between. The CDR3 DNA reads as TGTGCCAGCAGGCCAAACGGGAACAATCAGCCCCAGCATTTT. Residues: CASRPNGNNQPQHF.

This clonotype was picked up a small number of times. The V and J genes are TRBV12-3 or TRBV12-4 and TRBJ2-5, with D unclear. The CDR3 length is 11 residues. The V and J ends lost 6 bases and 7 bases respectively, with 9 bases between them. The CDR3 nucleotides read TGTGCCAGCAGCCGGAATAGGACCCAGTACTTC. Protein sequence: CASSRNRTQYF.

This chain connects TRBV10-2 to TRBJ2-6, with a possible D match to TRBD1 (7 bases). The CDR3 spans 16 residues. V was cut by 8 bases and J by 0 bases, with 14 bases left in between. CDR1 WSHSY and CDR2 SAAADI come from the germline V gene. In DNA form, the CDR3 reads TGCGCCAGCCAGGGGGGACGGGACTCTGGGGCCAACGTCCTGACTTTC. It translates to CASQGGRDSGANVLTF.

The table lists this clonotype with a few counts. The gene calls are TRBV10-3 and TRBJ1-5, with D unresolved. Germline values: CDR1 ENHRY, CDR2 SYGVKD. The CDR3 extends over 13 amino acids. The ends were cut back, 3 bases at V and 3 bases at J, with 6 bases in the middle. The CDR3 nucleotides read TGTGCCATCAGTGATGGTCTCAATCAGCCCCAGCATTTT. Protein sequence: CAISDGLNQPQHF.

CDR3 bases: TGTGCCAGCAGTTACCGGCCAGGGGTTCCCTACAATGAGCAGTTCTTC. It yields the protein CASSYRPGVPYNEQFF. The chain employs TRBV6-5 and TRBJ2-1; possibly TRBD1 for D (6 bases). The germline V gene has CDR1 MNHEY and CDR2 SVGAGI. This CDR3 spans 16 amino acids. Trimming took off 2 bases at V and 2 bases at J, with 13 bases between the two ends.

The rearrangement joins TRBV28 to TRBJ2-1, with D possibly TRBD2 on 5 matching bases. The CDR3 spans 17 residues. V was shortened by 6 bases and J by 0 bases, with 18 bases between the two germline ends. Per the germline V gene, CDR1 is MDHEN and CDR2 is SYDVKM. CDR3 sequence: CASSTRTGRSSYNEQFF. DNA of the CDR3: TGTGCCAGCAGCACTAGGACGGGGAGAAGCTCCTACAATGAGCAGTTCTTC.

There are a few counts of this clonotype. This chain links TRBV10-3 with TRBJ2-1; 13 positions agree with TRBD2. CDR1 is ENHRY, CDR2 SYGVKD, per germline. V gave up 2 bases and J gave up 7 bases; unmatched junction bases: 5. The CDR3 has 16 amino acids. As DNA, the CDR3 is TGTGCCATCAGTGAGAGGACTAGCGGGAGTAAAAATGAGCAGTTCTTC. As protein: CAISERTSGSKNEQFF.

This clonotype was recorded a few times. The V gene is TRBV12-3 or TRBV12-4, the J gene TRBJ2-5; TRBD2 matches 7 bases. After removal of 6 bases from V and 2 bases from J, the junction contained 3 bases not matched to a gene. The CDR3 length is 13 residues. The CDR3: CASSRAGQETQYF. The CDR3 DNA reads TGTGCCAGCAGCCGAGCGGGACAAGAGACCCAGTACTTC.

This clonotype was counted between two and nine times. The gene calls are TRBV11-1 and TRBJ2-7, with TRBD2 matching over 14 bases. The CDR3 contains 20 residues. Trimming removed 5 bases from V and 1 base from J; junction bases left unmatched: 16. Germline V gene lookup returns CDR1 SGHAT and CDR2 FQDESV (reference sequence). CDR3 sequence reads: CASSPLGLAGGPLLSYEQYF. The CDR3 DNA reads TGTGCCAGCAGCCCTCTTGGACTAGCGGGAGGACCTCTATTATCCTACGAGCAGTACTTC. Full variable domain (outside the CDR3, taken from reference TRBV11-1 and TRBJ2-7): EAEVAQSPRYKITEKSQAVAFWCDPISGHATLYWYRQILGQGPELLVQFQDESVVDDSQLPKDRFSAERLKGVDSTLKIQPAELGDSAMYLCASSPLGLAGGPLLSYEQYFGPGTRLTVT.

This clonotype was counted a few times. The CDR3, as DNA: TGTGCCAGCAGCCCCAGGGGCTCTAATGAAAAACTGTTTTTT. Translating gives CASSPRGSNEKLFF. V is TRBV12-3 or TRBV12-4 and J is TRBJ1-4; D possibly corresponds to TRBD1 (6 bases). Trimming cost V 6 bases and J 3 bases, with 11 bases left between them. This CDR3 has 14 amino acids.

This clonotype was observed a few times. V usage is TRBV10-3 and J usage is TRBJ1-2; D gene ambiguous. Germline CDR1 is ENHRY and CDR2 is SYGVKD. The CDR3 consists of 15 residues. Trimming removed 0 bases at V and 1 base at J, with 9 bases between. CDR3 sequence: CAISESNGLNYGYTF. DNA for the CDR3: TGTGCCATCAGTGAGTCCAACGGACTTAACTATGGCTACACCTTC.